This T cell receptor beta chain originates from a study of T-cell reconstitution after alpha-beta-depleted transplantation in children. Study-level findings and limits: Some patients' high day-60 TCRbeta diversity was attributed to recipient cells surviving conditioning.

The germline V gene has CDR1 SGHRS and CDR2 YFSETQ. The junction had 8 bases not matched to a gene; V was cut back by 4 bases and J by 5 bases. CDR3 size: 16 residues. Unique molecular identifiers were used to barcode this TCRbeta library. MiXCR, run by TCRdb on the PCR reads, gives a single entry per CDR3 protein. The data hold 780,000 or so distinct CDR3 sequences, with under 20% observed a single time. This clonotype was counted only a few times. Its matching antigen is unknown. This material consisted of PBMCs, mostly from graft donor cells, taken 360 days after TCRalphabeta/CD19-depleted stem cell transplant. V and J are TRBV5-1 and TRBJ2-1, with 11 bases identical to TRBD2. The clonotype originates from a male patient under 18 who had a stem cell transplant for acute lymphoblastic leukemia, so the T cells may come from the graft donor. The DNA for the CDR3 is TGCGCCAGCAGCCCGAGGACTAGCGGGTACCACAATGAGCAGTTCTTC. Translation: CASSPRTSGYHNEQFF.